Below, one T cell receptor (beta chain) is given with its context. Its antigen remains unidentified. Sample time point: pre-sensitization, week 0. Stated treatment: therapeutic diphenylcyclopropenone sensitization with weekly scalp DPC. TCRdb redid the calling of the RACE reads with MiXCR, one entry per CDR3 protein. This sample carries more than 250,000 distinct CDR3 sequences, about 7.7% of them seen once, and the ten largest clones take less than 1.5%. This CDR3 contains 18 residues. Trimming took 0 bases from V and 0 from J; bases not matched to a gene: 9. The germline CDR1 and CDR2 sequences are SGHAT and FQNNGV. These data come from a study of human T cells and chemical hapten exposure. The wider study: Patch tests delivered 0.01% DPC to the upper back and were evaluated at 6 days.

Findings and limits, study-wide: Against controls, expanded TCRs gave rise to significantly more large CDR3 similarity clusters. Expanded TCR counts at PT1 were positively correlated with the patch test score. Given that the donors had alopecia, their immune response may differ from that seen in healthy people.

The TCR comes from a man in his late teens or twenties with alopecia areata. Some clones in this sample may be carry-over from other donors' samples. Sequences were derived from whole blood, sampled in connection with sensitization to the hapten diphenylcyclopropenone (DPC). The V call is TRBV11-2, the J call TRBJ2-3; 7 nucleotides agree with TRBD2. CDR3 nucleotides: TGTGCCAGCAGCTTAGATCAGCTCGGGGGGAACAGCACAGATACGCAGTATTTT. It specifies CASSLDQLGGNSTDTQYF.